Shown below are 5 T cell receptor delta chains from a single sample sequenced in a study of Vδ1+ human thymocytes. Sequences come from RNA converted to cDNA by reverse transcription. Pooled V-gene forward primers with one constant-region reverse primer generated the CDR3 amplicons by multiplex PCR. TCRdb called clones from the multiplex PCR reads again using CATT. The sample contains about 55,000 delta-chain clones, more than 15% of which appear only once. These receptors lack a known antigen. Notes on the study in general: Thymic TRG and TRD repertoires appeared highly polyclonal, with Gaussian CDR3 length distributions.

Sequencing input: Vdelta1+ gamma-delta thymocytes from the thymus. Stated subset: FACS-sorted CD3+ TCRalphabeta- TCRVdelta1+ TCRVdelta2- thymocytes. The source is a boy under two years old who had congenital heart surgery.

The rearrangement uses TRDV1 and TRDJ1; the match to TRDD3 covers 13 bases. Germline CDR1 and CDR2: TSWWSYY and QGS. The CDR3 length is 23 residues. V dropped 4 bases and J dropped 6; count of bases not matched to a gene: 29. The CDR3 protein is CALGVVFIPSYQELGDTEYKLIF. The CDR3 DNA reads TGTGCTCTTGGGGTTGTGTTTATTCCTTCCTACCAAGAACTGGGGGATACGGAGTATAAACTCATCTTT.

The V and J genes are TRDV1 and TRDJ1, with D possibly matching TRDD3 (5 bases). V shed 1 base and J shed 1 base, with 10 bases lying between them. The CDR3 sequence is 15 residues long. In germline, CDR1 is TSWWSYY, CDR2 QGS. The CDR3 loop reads CALGEPPWGTDKLIF. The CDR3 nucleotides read TGTGCTCTTGGGGAACCTCCGTGGGGCACCGATAAACTCATCTTT.

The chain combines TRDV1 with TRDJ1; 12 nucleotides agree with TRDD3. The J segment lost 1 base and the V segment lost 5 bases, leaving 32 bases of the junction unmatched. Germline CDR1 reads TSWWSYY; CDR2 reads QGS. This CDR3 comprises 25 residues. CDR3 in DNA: TGTGCTCTTGGGACCTGGGGGCCTACCTTGGCCCGATTCTGTACTGGGGGATACTCCACCGATAAACTCATCTTT. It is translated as CALGTWGPTLARFCTGGYSTDKLIF.

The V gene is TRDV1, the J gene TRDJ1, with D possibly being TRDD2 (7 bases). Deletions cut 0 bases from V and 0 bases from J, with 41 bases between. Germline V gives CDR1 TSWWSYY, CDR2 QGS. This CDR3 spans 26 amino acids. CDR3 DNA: TGTGCTCTTGGGGAACTTAGACTTCCTAAAGCTGCGGGGATTGTAGTGGGGGTGTACCACACCGATAAACTCATCTTT. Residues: CALGELRLPKAAGIVVGVYHTDKLIF.

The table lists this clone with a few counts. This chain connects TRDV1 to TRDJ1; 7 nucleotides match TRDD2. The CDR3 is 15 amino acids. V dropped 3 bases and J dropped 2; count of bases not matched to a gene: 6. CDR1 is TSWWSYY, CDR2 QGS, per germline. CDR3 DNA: TGTGCTCTTGGGGATTTTCCTACCAAGACCGATAAACTCATCTTT. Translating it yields CALGDFPTKTDKLIF.